Below, 17 T cell receptor beta chains from the same sample are listed, as sequenced in a study of blood T cell repertoires in COVID-19. TCRdb's copy holds only in-frame clones and misses some; the assay was immunoSEQ multiplex PCR. The table lists about 260,000 clones, 70% to 85% of them singletons, with under 2% in the top ten. The material sequenced was peripheral blood. Receptors were obtained from a woman older than 75 with acute or convalescent COVID-19.

The rearrangement joins TRBV5-1 to TRBJ2-2, with D perhaps matching TRBD1 (6 bases). Per germline, CDR1 SGHRS and CDR2 YFSETQ. CDR3 length: 16 amino acids. Trimming removed 0 bases at V and 3 bases at J, with 12 bases between. Here the CDR3 DNA reads TGCGCCAGCAGCTTGGGCAGGGGATGGGACACCGGGGAGCTGTTTTTT. Protein sequence: CASSLGRGWDTGELFF.

J is TRBJ1-3 and V is TRBV11-2; 7 bases are a match to TRBD1. The length of the CDR3 is 15 residues. V lost 2 bases, J lost 0 bases, and 1 base stayed unmatched. CDR1 SGHAT and CDR2 FQNNGV come from the germline V gene. The CDR3 region is CASSLRDSSGNTIYF. The CDR3 DNA sequence: TGTGCCAGCAGCTTACGGGACAGCTCTGGAAACACCATATATTTT.

The V and J genes are TRBV29-1 and TRBJ2-1; TRBD2 agrees at 9 bases. This CDR3 has 16 amino acids. Trimming removed 7 bases from V and 2 bases from J; junction bases left unmatched: 12. Germline CDR1 and CDR2: SQVTM and ANQGSEA. The CDR3, as DNA: TGCAGCGCTAGGGGGATAGCGGGGGCCACCTACAATGAGCAGTTCTTC. It codes for CSARGIAGATYNEQFF.

This rearrangement joins TRBV4-2 to TRBJ1-3, with a tentative D call TRBD1 (6 bases). V lost 0 bases to trimming and J lost 5 bases, with 8 bases between them. Germline assignment: CDR1 LGHNA and CDR2 YNFKEQ. The CDR3 extends over 14 amino acids. Here the CDR3 reads CASSQDQGRNTIYF. Written as DNA, the CDR3 is TGTGCCAGCAGCCAAGATCAGGGGAGAAACACCATATATTTT.

This chain links TRBV7-6 with TRBJ1-3; maybe TRBD1 (5 bases). This CDR3 is 16 amino acids long. Germline V lookup: CDR1 SGHVS, CDR2 FNYEAQ. V was pared by 3 bases and J by 1 base, with 13 bases between. CDR3 sequence reads: CASSFYGRGSGNTIYF. The CDR3 region has the DNA TGTGCCAGCAGCTTTTATGGAAGGGGTTCTGGAAACACCATATATTTT.

This clone was counted between two and nine times. This rearrangement joins TRBV29-1 to TRBJ2-7; 9 nucleotides line up with TRBD1. The length of the CDR3 is 14 residues. Unmatched junction bases numbered 4, after V lost 2 bases and J lost 2 bases. Per the germline V gene, CDR1 is SQVTM and CDR2 is ANQGSEA. CDR3 nucleotides: TGCAGCGTTGAACTTGGGACAGGGACCTACGAGCAGTACTTC. It translates to CSVELGTGTYEQYF.

The rearrangement links TRBV19 to TRBJ2-2; D is ambiguous. V was cut by 3 bases and J by 6 bases, with 8 bases left in between. From germline, CDR1 is LNHDA and CDR2 SQIVND (reference sequence). CDR3 length: 13 amino acids. CDR3 nucleotide sequence: TGTGCCAGTAGTATTCAGAGGTCCGGGGAGCTGTTTTTT. Its translation is CASSIQRSGELFF.

The chain is built from TRBV15 and TRBJ2-7; D unresolved. Trimming removed 1 base at V and 3 bases at J, with 13 bases between. There are 15 residues in the CDR3. Germline CDR1 and CDR2: LNHNV and YYDKDF (reference sequence). In DNA, the CDR3 is TGTGCCACCAGCAGAGCACGCGGTTTGGTCTACGAGCAGTACTTC. Its translation: CATSRARGLVYEQYF.

This clone was counted once. Compared with germline, one end of the junction differs, possibly owing to a read error. The chain is built from TRBV7-2 and TRBJ2-4; possible D gene TRBD1, 5 bases. CDR1 SGHTA and CDR2 FQGNSA come from the germline V gene. CDR3 size: 14 residues. In DNA form, the CDR3 reads TGTGCCAGCAGCCAGGGTGAGGCCAGAAACATTCAGTACTTC. It yields the protein CASSQGEARNIQYF.

This clone appeared once. This sequence joins TRBV19 and TRBJ1-2; a weak D match, TRBD1 (6 bases). The CDR3 has 14 amino acids. With 3 bases removed from V and 1 base from J, the gap between germline ends came to 9 bases. Germline CDR1 LNHDA, CDR2 SQIVND (reference sequence). The CDR3 spells CASSISDSNYGYTF. The CDR3 coding sequence is TGTGCCAGTAGTATCTCGGACAGTAACTATGGCTACACCTTC.

This sequence joins TRBV12-5 and TRBJ2-1; 8 nucleotides match TRBD2. Trimming took 4 bases from V and 8 from J; bases not matched to a gene: 16. There are 17 residues in the CDR3. CDR1 and CDR2 from the germline V gene are LGHNT and FRNRAP. This chain's CDR3 is CASGWRDGGGSTDEQFF. CDR3 DNA sequence: TGTGCTAGTGGTTGGCGCGACGGGGGGGGTTCAACAGATGAGCAGTTCTTC. The full variable domain, with the rest looked up from reference TRBV12-5 and TRBJ2-1, is DARVTQTPRHKVTEMGQEVTMRCQPILGHNTVFWYRQTMMQGLELLAYFRNRAPLDDSGMPKDRFSAEMPDATLATLKIQPSEPRDSAVYFCASGWRDGGGSTDEQFFGPGTRLTVL.

This rearrangement joins TRBV3-1 (or the pseudogene TRBV3-2) to TRBJ2-3; 9 bases agree with TRBD2. This CDR3 comprises 21 residues. The germline CDR1 and CDR2 sequences are LGHDT and YNNKEL (reference sequence). J was trimmed by 4 bases and V by 0 bases; bases with no gene match: 20. CDR3 amino acids: CASSQDRRLAGTKTSSDTQYF. For the CDR3, the DNA is TGTGCCAGCAGCCAAGATCGTAGGCTAGCGGGAACCAAAACTAGCTCAGATACGCAGTATTTT.

V usage is TRBV5-1 and J usage is TRBJ2-7; 7 bases map to TRBD1. Germline-derived CDR1 and CDR2 are SGHRS and YFSETQ. The junction had 4 bases not matched to a gene; V was cut back by 4 bases and J by 6 bases. The CDR3 runs to 12 residues. The CDR3 sequence is CASSKTGPEQYF. DNA of the CDR3: TGCGCCAGCAGCAAGACAGGGCCCGAGCAGTACTTC.

J is TRBJ2-7 and V is TRBV3-1 (or the pseudogene TRBV3-2); 10 bases are shared with TRBD2. After removal of 1 base from V and 6 bases from J, the junction contained 3 bases not matched to a gene. Germline V CDR1 and CDR2: LGHDT, YNNKEL (reference sequence). This CDR3 region has 14 residues. In DNA form, the CDR3 reads TGTGCCAGCAGCCAAGCTAGCGGGAGTCCCGAGCAGTACTTC. Amino acids: CASSQASGSPEQYF.

The chain couples TRBV9 to TRBJ2-7; D ambiguous. This CDR3 has 11 residues. Trimming pared 4 bases from V and 3 bases from J, leaving 5 bases between. CDR1 SGDLS and CDR2 YYNGEE come from the germline V gene. The CDR3 nucleotides read TGTGCCAGCAGCCCAGGCTACGAGCAGTACTTC. Its translation: CASSPGYEQYF. Using reference TRBV9 and TRBJ2-7 for the parts outside the CDR3, the full variable domain is DSGVTQTPKHLITATGQRVTLRCSPRSGDLSVYWYQQSLDQGLQFLIQYYNGEERAKGNILERFSAQQFPDLHSELNLSSLELGDSALYFCASSPGYEQYFGPGTRLTVT.

The chain joins TRBV28 to TRBJ1-3, with D uncertain. The germline V gene has CDR1 MDHEN and CDR2 SYDVKM. The CDR3 extends over 15 amino acids. V lost 3 bases and J lost 3, with 12 bases in between. The CDR3 is CASSFGRFGGNTIYF. CDR3 DNA: TGTGCCAGCAGTTTTGGGAGGTTCGGTGGAAACACCATATATTTT.

The chain joins TRBV4-3 to TRBJ2-2; D unclear. Per germline, CDR1 LGHNA and CDR2 YSLEER. The CDR3 length is 17 residues. V was pared by 1 base and J by 0 bases, with 12 bases between. CDR3 sequence (DNA): TGCGCCAGCAGCCAAGCTTGGCAGGATGCGAACACCGGGGAGCTGTTTTTT. Its protein product is CASSQAWQDANTGELFF.